This TCR beta chain was observed in a study of early T cells in non-severe SARS-CoV-2 infection. The wider study: Bulk RNA from unsorted whole blood was sequenced; chains were unpaired.

This clonotype was seen a few times. Its specificity is unknown. The CDR3 covers 14 residues. The germline CDR1 and CDR2 sequences are SGHRS and YFSETQ. Trimming pared 4 bases from V and 0 bases from J, leaving 10 bases between. Attachment of unique molecular identifiers to individual cDNA molecules was performed. TCRdb itself ran the 5' RACE reads through MiXCR, one entry per CDR3 protein. Found here are 53,000 or so distinct CDR3 sequences, approximately 8.1% of them singletons; the top ten hold under 6.5%. Study outcomes and limitations: In VDJdb matching, anti-spike CD8 responses were favored while private and CD4 specificities went missing.

The gene calls are TRBV5-1 and TRBJ1-2; the D is unclear. This clonotype originated in an adult who was a healthcare worker with PCR-confirmed SARS-CoV-2 infection or an uninfected control (not recorded which). Sequencing was carried out using whole blood. The CDR3 nucleotides are TGCGCCAGCAGCCCCGACACAGCTAACTATGGCTACACCTTC. Protein: CASSPDTANYGYTF.